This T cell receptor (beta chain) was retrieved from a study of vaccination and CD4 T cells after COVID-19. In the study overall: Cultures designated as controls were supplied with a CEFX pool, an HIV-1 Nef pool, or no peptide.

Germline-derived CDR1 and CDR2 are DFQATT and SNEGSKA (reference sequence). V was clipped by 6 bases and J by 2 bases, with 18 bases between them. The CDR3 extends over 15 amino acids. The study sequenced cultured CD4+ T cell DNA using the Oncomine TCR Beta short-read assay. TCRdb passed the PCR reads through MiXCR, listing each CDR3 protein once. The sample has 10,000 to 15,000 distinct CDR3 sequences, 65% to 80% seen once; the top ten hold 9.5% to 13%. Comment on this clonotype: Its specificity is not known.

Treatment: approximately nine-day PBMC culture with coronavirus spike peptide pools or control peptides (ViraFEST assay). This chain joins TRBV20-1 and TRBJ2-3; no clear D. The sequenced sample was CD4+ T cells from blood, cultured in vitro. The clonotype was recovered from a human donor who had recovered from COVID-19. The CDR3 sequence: CSASRTASSTDTQYF. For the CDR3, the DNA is TGCAGTGCGTCAAGAACGGCTAGTTCCACAGATACGCAGTATTTT.